Presented here are 11 T cell receptor beta chains from one specimen sequenced in a study of cytomegalovirus exposure and HLA in healthy donors. Primers: 60 Vbeta forward and 13 Jbeta reverse. The data were produced by immunoSEQ multiplex PCR, yet TCRdb's version contains in-frame clones alone and is incomplete. The table shows 150,000 to 200,000 clones, with under 85% occurring only once. Sequencing was done on a sample of PBMCs. The receptor set was obtained from a female donor in good health and CMV-seronegative.

This chain links TRBV5-1 with TRBJ2-2; no definite D call. Germline lookup yields CDR1 SGHRS and CDR2 YFSETQ. Trimming left V 4 bases short and J 6 bases short, with 19 bases between. This CDR3 has 16 residues. Here the CDR3 DNA reads TGCGCCAGCAGCCTGACACCCCTCGAATTGTCCGGGGAGCTGTTTTTT. Translating gives CASSLTPLELSGELFF.

V gene TRBV27 combines with J gene TRBJ2-3; D may be TRBD2 (5 bases). This CDR3 spans 14 amino acids. The germline V and J ends were trimmed by 10 bases and 0 bases, with 14 bases remaining between them. The germline gives CDR1 MNHEY, CDR2 SMNVEV (reference sequence). For the CDR3, the DNA is TGTGCCACCCGGGGTCCCCTCAGCACAGATACGCAGTATTTT. Its protein product is CATRGPLSTDTQYF.

This rearrangement joins TRBV11-2 to TRBJ2-2, with D maybe TRBD1 (5 bases). CDR3 length: 16 residues. Germline CDR1 and CDR2: SGHAT and FQNNGV. V was shortened by 7 bases and J by 2 bases, with 17 bases between the two germline ends. The CDR3 region is CASTGPQGLNTGELFF. CDR3 DNA: TGTGCCAGCACCGGGCCTCAGGGCCTAAACACCGGGGAGCTGTTTTTT.

The chain's CDR3 is CASSLGTGGNANTGELFF. CDR3 DNA: TGCGCCAGCAGCTTGGGAACAGGGGGCAATGCGAACACCGGGGAGCTGTTTTTT. The rearrangement joins TRBV5-1 to TRBJ2-2; the match to TRBD1 covers 9 bases. Per the germline V gene, CDR1 is SGHRS and CDR2 is YFSETQ. The length of the CDR3 is 18 residues. V lost 0 bases to trimming and J lost 0 bases; unmatched junction nucleotides: 6.

V is TRBV19 and J is TRBJ1-1; TRBD1 matches at 7 bases. This CDR3 has 15 amino acids. The V gene's germline CDR1 is LNHDA and CDR2 SQIVND (reference sequence). Losses at the gene ends were 7 bases for V and 4 bases for J; bases not matched to a gene: 12. The CDR3 nucleotides are TGTGCCAGTACTCCGGGACAGACCATAACCACTGAAGCTTTCTTT. The encoded protein is CASTPGQTITTEAFF.

This clone occurred a few times. The chain employs TRBV5-1 and TRBJ1-5; D is unresolved. This CDR3 has 17 residues. CDR1 SGHRS and CDR2 YFSETQ come from the germline V gene. The V end lost 0 bases, the J end lost 0 bases, and 13 bases lay between the germline ends. CDR3 in amino acids: CASSLEWTRGSNQPQHF. The DNA for the CDR3 is TGCGCCAGCAGCTTGGAGTGGACTCGGGGTAGCAATCAGCCCCAGCATTTT.

This chain connects TRBV5-8 to TRBJ2-3, with 7 bases fitting TRBD1. Trimming cost V 4 bases and J 0 bases; bases outside gene matches: 2. The CDR3 is made up of 14 amino acids. CDR1 and CDR2 (germline): SGHTS, YDEGEE. The CDR3 region is CASSPQGSTDTQYF. The DNA of the CDR3 is TGTGCCAGCAGCCCACAGGGGAGCACAGATACGCAGTATTTT.

This chain joins TRBV28 and TRBJ2-3; no definite D call. Germline values: CDR1 MDHEN, CDR2 SYDVKM. The V end was cut by 3 bases, the J end by 2 bases, with 9 bases between. The CDR3 has 14 amino acids. The CDR3 nucleotides are TGTGCCAGCAGTTTTGGCAGATCCACAGATACGCAGTATTTT. It yields the protein CASSFGRSTDTQYF.

This chain joins TRBV19 and TRBJ2-1; 11 bases match TRBD2. The CDR3 consists of 19 residues. Germline V gene sequence: CDR1 LNHDA, CDR2 SQIVND (reference sequence). V was clipped by 5 bases and J by 5 bases; unmatched bases: 17. The DNA for the CDR3 is TGTGCCAGTAGTTATACCCGGGCAGGTCAACTAGCGGGGGACAATGAGCAGTTCTTC. Its translation: CASSYTRAGQLAGDNEQFF. Variable domain in full (rest from reference TRBV19 and TRBJ2-1): DGGITQSPKYLFRKEGQNVTLSCEQNLNHDAMYWYRQDPGQGLRLIYYSQIVNDFQKGDIAEGYSVSREKKESFPLTVTSAQKNPTAFYLCASSYTRAGQLAGDNEQFFGPGTRLTVL.

The chain combines TRBV6-6 with TRBJ2-1; 7 nucleotides agree with TRBD1. The V gene end was trimmed by 3 bases and the J gene end by 10 bases; junction bases not matched to a gene: 6. CDR3 length: 13 residues. Germline CDR1 and CDR2: MNHNY and SVGAGI (reference sequence). CDR3 DNA: TGTGCCAGCAGTTATTCGGGACAGACCGAGCAGTTCTTC. This codes for CASSYSGQTEQFF.

This clone was observed a single time. The CDR3 loop reads CASSLGTGHMNTEAFF. CDR3 in DNA: TGTGCCAGCAGCTTAGGGACAGGCCACATGAACACTGAAGCTTTCTTT. V is TRBV7-9 and J is TRBJ1-1; 7 bases line up with TRBD1. Losses at the gene ends were 1 base for V and 0 bases for J; bases not matched to a gene: 5. This CDR3 has 16 residues. Germline V gene lookup returns CDR1 SEHNR and CDR2 FQNEAQ (reference sequence).